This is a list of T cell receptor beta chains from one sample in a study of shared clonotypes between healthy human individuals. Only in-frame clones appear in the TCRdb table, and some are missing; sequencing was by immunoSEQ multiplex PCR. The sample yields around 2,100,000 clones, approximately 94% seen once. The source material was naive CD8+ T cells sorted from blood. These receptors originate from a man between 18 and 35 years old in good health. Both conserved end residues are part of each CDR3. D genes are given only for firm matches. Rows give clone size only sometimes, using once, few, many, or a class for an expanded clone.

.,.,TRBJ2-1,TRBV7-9,CASSPQGGVSYNEQFF,TGTGCCAGCAGCCCCCAGGGGGGAGTGTCCTACAATGAGCAGTTCTTC
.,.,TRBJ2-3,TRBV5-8,CASSSPLEEIGDTQYF,TGTGCCAGCAGCTCACCTCTGGAGGAAATTGGAGATACGCAGTATTTT
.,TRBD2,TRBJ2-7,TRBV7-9,CASRGASGVYEQYF,TGTGCCAGCAGAGGAGCTAGCGGAGTTTACGAGCAGTACTTC
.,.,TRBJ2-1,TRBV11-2,CASSPLSLYNEQFF,TGTGCCAGCAGCCCACTTTCCCTGTACAATGAGCAGTTCTTC
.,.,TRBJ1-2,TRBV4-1,CASSQDPTGTSNYGYTF,TGCGCCAGCAGCCAGGATCCGACCGGGACATCTAACTATGGCTACACCTTC
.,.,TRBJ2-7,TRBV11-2,CASSGWAGPEQYF,TGTGCCAGCAGTGGGTGGGCAGGGCCCGAGCAGTACTTC
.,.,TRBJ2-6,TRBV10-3,CAISESDSGANVLTF,TGTGCCATCAGTGAGTCGGACTCTGGGGCCAACGTCCTGACTTTC
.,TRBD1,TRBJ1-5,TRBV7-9,CASSSETGLVNQPQHF,TGTGCCAGCAGCTCAGAGACAGGGTTAGTGAATCAGCCCCAGCATTTT
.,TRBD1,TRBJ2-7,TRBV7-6,CASSLAGTGSIEQYF,TGTGCCAGCAGCTTAGCGGGGACAGGGAGTATCGAGCAGTACTTC
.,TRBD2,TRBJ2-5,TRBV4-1,CASSQGVGASSGPQETQYF,TGCGCCAGCAGCCAAGGCGTGGGGGCTTCTAGCGGGCCCCAAGAGACCCAGTACTTC
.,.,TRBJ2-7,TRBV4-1,CASSHGVPYEQYF,TGCGCCAGCAGCCATGGAGTACCCTACGAGCAGTACTTC
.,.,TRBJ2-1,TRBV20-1,CSARDINEQFF,TGCAGTGCTAGAGATATTAATGAGCAGTTCTTC
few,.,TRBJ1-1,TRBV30,CAWSVSLNTEAFF,TGTGCCTGGAGTGTATCGCTGAACACTGAAGCTTTCTTT
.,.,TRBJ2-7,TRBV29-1,CSVHTGTGANEQYF,TGCAGCGTACATACCGGGACCGGGGCGAACGAGCAGTACTTC
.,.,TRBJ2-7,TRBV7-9,CASSLGGMSYEQYF,TGTGCCAGCAGCTTAGGAGGGATGAGCTACGAGCAGTACTTC
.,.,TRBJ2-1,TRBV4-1,CASSLRDYNEQFF,TGCGCCAGCAGCCTCCGGGATTACAATGAGCAGTTCTTC
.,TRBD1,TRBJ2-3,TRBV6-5,CASSPDRADQYF,TGTGCCAGCAGCCCCGACAGGGCGGATCAGTATTTT
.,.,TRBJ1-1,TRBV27,CASSLTGQNTEAFF,TGTGCCAGCAGTTTAACAGGGCAGAACACTGAAGCTTTCTTT
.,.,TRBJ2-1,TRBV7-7,CASSLFFYNEQFF,TGTGCTAGCAGCTTATTCTTTTATAATGAGCAGTTCTTC
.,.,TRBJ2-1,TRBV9,CASSLLDGPPDEQFF,TGTGCCAGCAGCCTTCTCGACGGACCTCCCGATGAGCAGTTCTTC
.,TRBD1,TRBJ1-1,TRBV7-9,CASSQGQGGNTEAFF,TGTGCCAGCAGCCAAGGACAGGGGGGGAACACTGAAGCTTTCTTT
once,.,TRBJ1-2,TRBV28,CASSPLRQGNYGYTF,TGTGCCAGCAGTCCCCTACGGCAGGGAAACTATGGCTACACCTTC
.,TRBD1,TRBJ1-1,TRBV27,CASSLMGPTGTNTEAFF,TGTGCCAGCAGTTTGATGGGACCGACAGGGACGAACACTGAAGCTTTCTTT
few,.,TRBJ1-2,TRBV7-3,CASSFGGFDGYTF,TGTGCCAGCAGCTTTGGGGGCTTCGATGGCTACACCTTC
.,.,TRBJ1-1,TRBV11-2,CASSSARGFDTEAFF,TGTGCCAGCAGCTCCGCTCGTGGGTTTGACACTGAAGCTTTCTTT
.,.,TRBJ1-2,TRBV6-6,CASSPIQFHYGYTF,TGTGCCAGCAGCCCGATCCAATTTCACTATGGCTACACCTTC
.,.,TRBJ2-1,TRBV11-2,CASSFPGRDEQFF,TGTGCCAGCAGCTTCCCGGGGCGCGATGAGCAGTTCTTC
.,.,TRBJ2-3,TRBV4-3,CASSQEERSTDTQYF,TGCGCCAGCAGCCAAGAGGAAAGGAGCACAGATACGCAGTATTTT
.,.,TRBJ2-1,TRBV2,CASRDSLSSYNEQFF,TGTGCCAGCCGGGACTCCCTAAGCTCCTACAATGAGCAGTTCTTC
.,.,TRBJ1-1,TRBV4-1,CASSQVTNTEAFF,TGCGCCAGCAGCCAAGTGACGAACACTGAAGCTTTCTTT
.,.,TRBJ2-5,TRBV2,CASSVVDSLQETQYF,TGTGCCAGCAGTGTAGTGGACTCCCTACAAGAGACCCAGTACTTC
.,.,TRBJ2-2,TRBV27,CASSLLAMPTGELFF,TGTGCCAGCAGTTTATTAGCCATGCCAACCGGGGAGCTGTTTTTT
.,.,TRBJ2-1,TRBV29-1,CSVDIEGNEQFF,TGCAGCGTTGATATCGAGGGTAATGAGCAGTTCTTC
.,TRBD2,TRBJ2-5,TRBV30,CAWNLAGDQETQYF,TGTGCCTGGAACCTGGCGGGGGACCAAGAGACCCAGTACTTC
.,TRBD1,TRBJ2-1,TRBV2,CASSEGTGVYNEQFF,TGTGCCAGCAGTGAAGGGACAGGGGTCTACAATGAGCAGTTCTTC
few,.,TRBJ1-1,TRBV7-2,CASSLSENTEAFF,TGTGCCAGCAGCTTATCAGAGAACACTGAAGCTTTCTTT
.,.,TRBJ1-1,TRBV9,CASTKEGTTNTEAFF,TGTGCCAGCACCAAAGAAGGGACAACGAACACTGAAGCTTTCTTT
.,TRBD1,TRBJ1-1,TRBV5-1,CASSSWTGGDTEAFF,TGCGCCAGCAGCTCCTGGACAGGGGGAGACACTGAAGCTTTCTTT
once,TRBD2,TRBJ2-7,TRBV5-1,CASSLAGGRGEQYF,TGCGCCAGCAGCTTGGCGGGAGGGCGGGGGGAGCAGTACTTC
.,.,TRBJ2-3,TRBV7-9,CASSFPASTDTQYF,TGCGCCAGCAGCTTCCCAGCTAGCACAGATACGCAGTATTTT
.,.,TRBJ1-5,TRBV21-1,CASSKVSGVNHPQHF,TGTGCCAGCAGCAAAGTCAGCGGGGTTAATCATCCCCAGCATTTT
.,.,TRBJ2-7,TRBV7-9,CASSLAQGEAYEQYF,TGTGCCAGCAGCTTAGCGCAGGGTGAGGCCTACGAGCAGTACTTC
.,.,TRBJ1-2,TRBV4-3,CASSQDHIYRDYGYTF,TGCGCCAGCAGCCAAGACCACATCTACCGGGACTATGGCTACACCTTC
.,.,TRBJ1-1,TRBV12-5,CASGWNTEAFF,TGTGCTAGTGGTTGGAACACTGAAGCTTTCTTT
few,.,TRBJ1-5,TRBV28,CASSTGTLDQPQHF,TGTGCCAGCAGTACTGGGACTTTGGATCAGCCCCAGCATTTT
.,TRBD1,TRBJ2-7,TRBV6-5,CASSYSGTGPYEQYF,TGTGCCAGCAGTTACTCCGGGACAGGCCCCTACGAGCAGTACTTC
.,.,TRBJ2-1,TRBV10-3,CAISEASADEQFF,TGTGCCATCAGTGAGGCTAGCGCGGATGAGCAGTTCTTC
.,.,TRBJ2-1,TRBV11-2,CASSLDPPVKMGNNEQFF,TGTGCCAGCAGCTTAGATCCCCCGGTTAAGATGGGTAACAATGAGCAGTTCTTC
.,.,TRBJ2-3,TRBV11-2,CASSLGALPGNTQYF,TGTGCCAGCAGCTTGGGGGCCCTTCCTGGGAATACGCAGTATTTT
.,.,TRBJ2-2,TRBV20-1,CSARSAGELFF,TGCAGTGCCCGGAGTGCCGGGGAGCTGTTTTTT
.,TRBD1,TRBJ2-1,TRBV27,CASSLSTGTAYNEQFF,TGTGCCAGCAGTTTATCCACCGGGACAGCTTACAATGAGCAGTTCTTC
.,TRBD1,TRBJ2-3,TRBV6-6,CASSPGGRTDTQYF,TGTGCCAGCAGCCCAGGGGGCCGCACAGATACGCAGTATTTT
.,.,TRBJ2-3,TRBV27,CASSLIFQGTDTQYF,TGTGCCAGCAGTTTAATCTTTCAGGGCACAGATACGCAGTATTTT